A selection of T cell receptor beta chains follows, all from one sample in a study of intratumoral heterogeneity in liver cancer. Some clones are missing from TCRdb's copy, which holds only in-frame ones; the method was immunoSEQ multiplex PCR. Of under 7,500 clones in the sample, about 71% were seen once. The sequenced sample was tumor tissue, obtained before any cancer treatment. Every receptor here comes from a woman in her seventies with hepatocellular carcinoma. The CDR3 runs from the conserved cysteine through the conserved F or W. Each record gives: V gene, J gene, D gene, clone size, CDR3 protein, CDR3 DNA. D genes are given only for firm matches. Not every row has a clone size; where given, it reads once, few, many or a size class.

V gene: TRBV10-2; J gene: TRBJ2-3; D gene: -; clone size: once; CDR3 protein: CASFPGPDGTDTQYF; CDR3 DNA: TGCGCCAGTTTTCCGGGGCCGGACGGCACAGATACGCAGTATTTT
V gene: TRBV5-6; J gene: TRBJ1-2; D gene: TRBD1; clone size: -; CDR3 protein: CASSTWTGTGYTF; CDR3 DNA: TGTGCCAGCAGCACTTGGACAGGGACTGGCTACACCTTC
V gene: TRBV28; J gene: TRBJ1-5; D gene: -; clone size: -; CDR3 protein: CASSLATFSNQPQHF; CDR3 DNA: TGTGCCAGCAGTTTAGCAACGTTTAGCAATCAGCCCCAGCATTTT
V gene: TRBV5-1; J gene: TRBJ1-6; D gene: -; clone size: -; CDR3 protein: CASSADGIYNSPLHF; CDR3 DNA: TGCGCCAGCAGCGCGGACGGTATCTATAATTCACCCCTCCACTTT
V gene: TRBV11-1; J gene: TRBJ2-5; D gene: -; clone size: -; CDR3 protein: CASSADMYQETQYF; CDR3 DNA: TGTGCCAGCAGCGCCGACATGTACCAAGAGACCCAGTACTTC
V gene: TRBV11-1; J gene: TRBJ2-1; D gene: -; clone size: -; CDR3 protein: CASSPDTYADNEQFF; CDR3 DNA: TGTGCCAGCAGCCCAGACACTTACGCTGACAATGAGCAGTTCTTC
V gene: TRBV7-2; J gene: TRBJ2-3; D gene: -; clone size: -; CDR3 protein: CASSSTFSTDTQYF; CDR3 DNA: TGTGCCAGCAGCTCAACCTTTAGCACAGATACGCAGTATTTT
V gene: TRBV7-3; J gene: TRBJ2-7; D gene: -; clone size: -; CDR3 protein: CASSLRAGSYEQYF; CDR3 DNA: TGTGCCAGCAGCTTAAGGGCAGGATCCTACGAGCAGTACTTC
V gene: TRBV7-6; J gene: TRBJ2-3; D gene: -; clone size: few; CDR3 protein: CASSLGRGRTDTQYF; CDR3 DNA: TGTGCCAGCAGCTTAGGTAGGGGACGCACAGATACGCAGTATTTT
V gene: TRBV2; J gene: TRBJ1-3; D gene: TRBD1; clone size: -; CDR3 protein: CASSHTGASGNTIYF; CDR3 DNA: TGTGCCAGCAGCCACACAGGGGCGTCTGGAAACACCATATATTTT
V gene: TRBV29-1; J gene: TRBJ2-1; D gene: -; clone size: -; CDR3 protein: CSVGQSQQGEQFF; CDR3 DNA: TGCAGCGTAGGACAGTCACAGCAGGGTGAGCAGTTCTTC
V gene: TRBV6-5; J gene: TRBJ1-6; D gene: -; clone size: -; CDR3 protein: CASREDNRNNSPLHF; CDR3 DNA: TGTGCCAGCAGAGAGGACAACAGGAATAATTCACCCCTCCACTTT
V gene: TRBV9; J gene: TRBJ2-4; D gene: -; clone size: -; CDR3 protein: CASSLSGSNIQYF; CDR3 DNA: TGTGCCAGCAGCCTCTCCGGATCAAACATTCAGTACTTC
V gene: TRBV5-1; J gene: TRBJ2-5; D gene: -; clone size: -; CDR3 protein: CASSGEGRGETQYF; CDR3 DNA: TGCGCCAGCAGCGGGGAAGGTCGGGGAGAGACCCAGTACTTC
V gene: TRBV4-1; J gene: TRBJ2-7; D gene: TRBD2; clone size: -; CDR3 protein: CASSPGTSGRVYEQYF; CDR3 DNA: TGCGCCAGCAGCCCCGGGACTAGCGGGAGGGTCTACGAGCAGTACTTC
V gene: TRBV6-5; J gene: TRBJ1-1; D gene: TRBD1; clone size: -; CDR3 protein: CASSGGDRASEAFF; CDR3 DNA: TGTGCCAGCAGCGGAGGGGACAGGGCCTCTGAAGCTTTCTTT
V gene: TRBV24-1; J gene: TRBJ2-2; D gene: TRBD1; clone size: once; CDR3 protein: CATSDLGQEPNTGELFF; CDR3 DNA: TGTGCCACCAGTGATTTAGGACAGGAGCCGAACACCGGGGAGCTGTTTTTT
V gene: TRBV7-3; J gene: TRBJ2-2; D gene: -; clone size: -; CDR3 protein: CASSLRHNTGELFF; CDR3 DNA: TGTGCCAGCAGCTTGAGGCACAACACCGGGGAGCTGTTTTTT
V gene: TRBV5-4; J gene: TRBJ2-1; D gene: -; clone size: -; CDR3 protein: CASSTDSYNEQFF; CDR3 DNA: TGTGCCAGCAGCACGGACTCCTACAATGAGCAGTTCTTC
V gene: TRBV15; J gene: TRBJ1-2; D gene: TRBD1; clone size: -; CDR3 protein: CATSRDRGTGGYGYTF; CDR3 DNA: TGTGCCACCAGCAGAGATCGAGGGACAGGGGGCTATGGCTACACCTTC
V gene: TRBV30; J gene: TRBJ2-2; D gene: -; clone size: -; CDR3 protein: CAWSGLVGGELFF; CDR3 DNA: TGTGCCTGGAGTGGACTAGTTGGCGGGGAGCTGTTTTTT
V gene: TRBV10-3; J gene: TRBJ1-4; D gene: TRBD1; clone size: once; CDR3 protein: CAISDDREGEKLFF; CDR3 DNA: TGTGCCATCAGTGATGACAGGGAGGGCGAAAAACTGTTTTTT
V gene: TRBV30; J gene: TRBJ2-7; D gene: TRBD1; clone size: -; CDR3 protein: CAWSKGKDRGRRHEQYF; CDR3 DNA: TGTGCCTGGAGTAAGGGGAAAGACAGGGGGCGACGTCACGAGCAGTACTTC
V gene: TRBV3-1/TRBV3-2; J gene: TRBJ2-1; D gene: TRBD2; clone size: -; CDR3 protein: CASSQGTGTSSNEQFF; CDR3 DNA: TGTGCCAGCAGCCAGGGGACCGGGACTAGCTCCAATGAGCAGTTCTTC
V gene: TRBV18; J gene: TRBJ2-6; D gene: -; clone size: -; CDR3 protein: CASSPRTSGANVLTF; CDR3 DNA: TGTGCCAGCTCACCACGCACGTCTGGGGCCAACGTCCTGACTTTC
V gene: TRBV14; J gene: TRBJ2-2; D gene: -; clone size: -; CDR3 protein: CASSQDLEAGELFF; CDR3 DNA: TGTGCCAGCAGCCAAGATCTTGAGGCCGGGGAGCTGTTTTTT
V gene: TRBV4-1; J gene: TRBJ1-1; D gene: -; clone size: -; CDR3 protein: CASSAGAEAFF; CDR3 DNA: TGCGCCAGCAGCGCCGGGGCCGAAGCTTTCTTT
V gene: TRBV7-3; J gene: TRBJ2-5; D gene: -; clone size: -; CDR3 protein: CASSSRGLPRETQYF; CDR3 DNA: TGTGCCAGCAGCTCTCGGGGCTTGCCGAGGGAGACCCAGTACTTC
V gene: TRBV19; J gene: TRBJ2-1; D gene: -; clone size: -; CDR3 protein: CASSINRRNEQFF; CDR3 DNA: TGTGCCAGTAGTATAAACCGGCGGAATGAGCAGTTCTTC
V gene: TRBV30; J gene: TRBJ2-7; D gene: -; clone size: -; CDR3 protein: CAWGAALDEQYF; CDR3 DNA: TGTGCCTGGGGCGCTGCGCTCGACGAGCAGTACTTC
V gene: TRBV5-1; J gene: TRBJ2-3; D gene: TRBD1; clone size: -; CDR3 protein: CASRYDRGTDTQYF; CDR3 DNA: TGCGCCAGCCGCTATGACAGGGGGACAGATACGCAGTATTTT
V gene: TRBV28; J gene: TRBJ2-3; D gene: TRBD2; clone size: -; CDR3 protein: CASSLLGTSGKDTQYF; CDR3 DNA: TGTGCCAGCAGTTTATTAGGGACTAGCGGTAAAGATACGCAGTATTTT
V gene: TRBV20-1; J gene: TRBJ1-2; D gene: -; clone size: -; CDR3 protein: CSASTGPRSGYTF; CDR3 DNA: TGCAGTGCTAGTACCGGGCCCCGCTCTGGCTACACCTTC
V gene: TRBV27; J gene: TRBJ1-1; D gene: -; clone size: medium-sized; CDR3 protein: CASSPERGREAFF; CDR3 DNA: TGTGCCAGCAGTCCTGAGAGGGGACGTGAAGCTTTCTTT
V gene: TRBV14; J gene: TRBJ2-6; D gene: -; clone size: -; CDR3 protein: CASSQEVRLGGSGANVLTF; CDR3 DNA: TGTGCCAGCAGCCAAGAGGTACGCCTTGGGGGATCTGGGGCCAACGTCCTGACTTTC
V gene: TRBV28; J gene: TRBJ2-7; D gene: -; clone size: -; CDR3 protein: CASSAGGPSSYEQYF; CDR3 DNA: TGTGCCAGCAGTGCTGGGGGGCCCAGCTCCTACGAGCAGTACTTC
V gene: TRBV24-1; J gene: TRBJ2-3; D gene: -; clone size: few; CDR3 protein: CATSPPADEGTDTQYF; CDR3 DNA: TGTGCCACCAGTCCGCCAGCTGACGAGGGCACAGATACGCAGTATTTT
V gene: TRBV5-1; J gene: TRBJ2-7; D gene: -; clone size: -; CDR3 protein: CASSRRIGGVLDEQYF; CDR3 DNA: TGCGCCAGCAGCCGGAGAATAGGGGGGGTGCTAGACGAGCAGTACTTC
V gene: TRBV29-1; J gene: TRBJ2-2; D gene: TRBD2; clone size: medium-sized; CDR3 protein: CSVTSGSSSTGELFF; CDR3 DNA: TGCAGCGTTACTAGCGGGAGTTCGAGCACCGGGGAGCTGTTTTTT
V gene: TRBV2; J gene: TRBJ1-4; D gene: TRBD1; clone size: medium-sized; CDR3 protein: CASSEARQGGIEKLFF; CDR3 DNA: TGTGCCAGCAGTGAAGCGCGTCAGGGGGGGATTGAAAAACTGTTTTTT
V gene: TRBV12-5; J gene: TRBJ2-7; D gene: -; clone size: few; CDR3 protein: CASAPVGDSYEQYF; CDR3 DNA: TGTGCTAGTGCCCCGGTCGGCGACTCCTACGAGCAGTACTTC
V gene: TRBV28; J gene: TRBJ2-7; D gene: -; clone size: -; CDR3 protein: CASTNPRGKQYF; CDR3 DNA: TGTGCCAGCACAAACCCTCGTGGGAAGCAGTACTTC
V gene: TRBV27; J gene: TRBJ2-3; D gene: -; clone size: -; CDR3 protein: CASQSGMLTTDTQYF; CDR3 DNA: TGTGCCAGCCAGTCCGGGATGCTGACCACAGATACGCAGTATTTT
V gene: TRBV9; J gene: TRBJ2-1; D gene: -; clone size: -; CDR3 protein: CASSARVGGEQFF; CDR3 DNA: TGTGCCAGCAGCGCCAGAGTTGGGGGTGAGCAGTTCTTC
V gene: TRBV5-4; J gene: TRBJ1-2; D gene: -; clone size: -; CDR3 protein: CASSLRGGANYGYTF; CDR3 DNA: TGTGCCAGCAGCTTGAGGGGTGGAGCTAACTATGGCTACACCTTC
V gene: TRBV24-1; J gene: TRBJ1-1; D gene: TRBD1; clone size: -; CDR3 protein: CATSAGGLGSEAFF; CDR3 DNA: TGTGCCACCAGTGCAGGGGGGTTAGGGTCGGAAGCTTTCTTT
V gene: TRBV28; J gene: TRBJ1-5; D gene: -; clone size: -; CDR3 protein: CASSLSHNQPQHF; CDR3 DNA: TGTGCCAGCAGTTTATCTCACAATCAGCCCCAGCATTTT
V gene: TRBV7-8; J gene: TRBJ2-7; D gene: TRBD2; clone size: medium-sized; CDR3 protein: CASSLSLAGGSAYEQYF; CDR3 DNA: TGTGCCAGCAGCTTAAGCCTAGCGGGAGGGAGCGCCTACGAGCAGTACTTC
V gene: TRBV2; J gene: TRBJ2-7; D gene: TRBD2; clone size: -; CDR3 protein: CAIDRPSGSYEQYF; CDR3 DNA: TGTGCCATCGACAGACCTAGCGGGAGTTACGAGCAGTACTTC
V gene: TRBV4-2; J gene: TRBJ2-7; D gene: TRBD2; clone size: -; CDR3 protein: CASSQYTSGDSYEQYF; CDR3 DNA: TGTGCCAGCAGCCAATACACTAGCGGAGACTCCTACGAGCAGTACTTC
V gene: TRBV25-1; J gene: TRBJ2-5; D gene: -; clone size: -; CDR3 protein: CASISESPETQYF; CDR3 DNA: TGTGCCAGCATTTCGGAGTCCCCAGAGACCCAGTACTTC
V gene: TRBV7-2; J gene: TRBJ2-7; D gene: TRBD1; clone size: few; CDR3 protein: CASSSTRGLYEQYF; CDR3 DNA: TGTGCCAGCAGCTCCACCAGGGGGCTATACGAGCAGTACTTC
V gene: TRBV2; J gene: TRBJ1-5; D gene: -; clone size: -; CDR3 protein: CASSEGFGNQPQHF; CDR3 DNA: TGTGCCAGCAGTGAAGGGTTCGGCAATCAGCCCCAGCATTTT
V gene: TRBV28; J gene: TRBJ2-2; D gene: -; clone size: medium-sized; CDR3 protein: CASSLGSTNTGELFF; CDR3 DNA: TGTGCCAGCAGTTTAGGCAGTACGAACACCGGGGAGCTGTTTTTT
V gene: TRBV12-2; J gene: TRBJ2-4; D gene: -; clone size: -; CDR3 protein: CASRFGQRGAKNIQYF; CDR3 DNA: TGTGCAAGTCGCTTTGGCCAAAGGGGAGCCAAAAACATTCAGTACTTC
V gene: TRBV10-2; J gene: TRBJ2-2; D gene: TRBD2; clone size: -; CDR3 protein: CASQLGTSGRRDTGELFF; CDR3 DNA: TGCGCCAGCCAACTCGGGACTAGCGGGAGGCGGGACACCGGGGAGCTGTTTTTT
V gene: TRBV10-2; J gene: TRBJ2-7; D gene: -; clone size: -; CDR3 protein: CASTGWGVDSYEQYF; CDR3 DNA: TGCGCCAGCACCGGGTGGGGTGTAGACTCCTACGAGCAGTACTTC
V gene: TRBV5-1; J gene: TRBJ2-5; D gene: -; clone size: -; CDR3 protein: CASSLSNRETQYF; CDR3 DNA: TGCGCCAGCAGCTTGAGTAATCGGGAGACCCAGTACTTC
V gene: TRBV6-5; J gene: TRBJ1-2; D gene: TRBD1; clone size: few; CDR3 protein: CASRKPGTGTFNTF; CDR3 DNA: TGTGCCAGCAGGAAACCCGGGACAGGAACCTTCAACACCTTC